These 32 T cell receptor beta chains share one sample of origin, sequenced in a study of CD8 T cells in Susac syndrome. When the RNA was reverse transcribed, random hexamers were used with an input of about 0.45 to 1 ug. MiXCR, applied by TCRdb to the immunoSEQ multiplex PCR reads, yields one record per CDR3 protein. The table lists about 180,000 distinct CDR3 sequences, 90% to 95% of them singletons. What was sequenced was CD8+ T cells from PBMCs. The receptor set was obtained from a human donor with multiple sclerosis.

This clonotype appeared a single time. The chain couples TRBV19 to TRBJ2-7; 10 bases match TRBD1. CDR1 is LNHDA and CDR2 is SQIVND in the germline V gene (reference sequence). CDR3 length: 14 amino acids. Trimming removed 5 bases from V and 7 bases from J; junction bases left unmatched: 8. The chain's CDR3 is CASSWRQGAGEQYF. CDR3 in DNA: TGTGCCAGTAGTTGGCGACAGGGGGCTGGGGAGCAGTACTTC.

The V gene is TRBV11-2, the J gene TRBJ2-1; TRBD2 might be the D (5 bases). Germline V gene data show CDR1 as SGHAT and CDR2 as FQNNGV. The length of the CDR3 is 12 residues. Trimming took 1 base from V and 13 from J, leaving 11 bases between them. The CDR3: CASSLGGGLQFF. The CDR3 DNA is TGTGCCAGCAGCTTAGGAGGAGGATTACAGTTCTTC. The variable domain in full, completed from reference TRBV11-2 and TRBJ2-1, reads EAGVAQSPRYKIIEKRQSVAFWCNPISGHATLYWYQQILGQGPKLLIQFQNNGVVDDSQLPKDRFSAERLKGVDSTLKIQPAKLEDSAVYLCASSLGGGLQFFGPGTRLTVL.

This clonotype occurred a few times. CDR3 bases: TGTGCCAGCAGCACGGGACTAGCGGGAGATCACGAGCAGTACTTC. This encodes CASSTGLAGDHEQYF. The J gene is TRBJ2-7, the V gene TRBV7-9; 14 bases are shared with TRBD2. CDR1 SEHNR and CDR2 FQNEAQ come from the germline V gene (reference sequence). The V gene end was trimmed by 5 bases and the J gene end by 5 bases; junction bases not matched to a gene: 5. The CDR3 covers 15 residues. Using reference TRBV7-9 and TRBJ2-7 for the parts outside the CDR3, the full variable domain is DTGVSQNPRHKITKRGQNVTFRCDPISEHNRLYWYRQTLGQGPEFLTYFQNEAQLEKSRLLSDRFSAERPKGSFSTLEIQRTEQGDSAMYLCASSTGLAGDHEQYFGPGTRLTVT.

The gene calls are TRBV13 and TRBJ1-1; D call uncertain. CDR3 length: 13 amino acids. V was shortened by 0 bases and J by 5 bases, with 7 bases between the two germline ends. Germline V CDR1 and CDR2: PRHDT, FYEKMQ (reference sequence). The CDR3, as DNA: TGTGCCAGCAGCTTAGGGGTGTGGACTGAAGCTTTCTTT. Protein product: CASSLGVWTEAFF.

V and J are TRBV7-8 and TRBJ1-6, with unresolved D. The CDR3 is 16 residues long. The germline CDR1 and CDR2 sequences are SGHVS and FQNEAQ. Trimming cost V 6 bases and J 0 bases, with 12 bases left between them. CDR3 nucleotide sequence: TGTGCCAGCAGGAATACAGCAAGCTCCTATAATTCACCCCTCCACTTT. Translated: CASRNTASSYNSPLHF.

V usage is TRBV14 and J usage is TRBJ1-2; TRBD1 is a possible D gene (6 bases). The CDR3 loop spans 13 amino acids. V dropped 4 bases and J dropped 6 bases, with 12 bases sitting between them. Germline loops: CDR1 SGHDN, CDR2 FVKESK. In nucleotides, the CDR3 is TGTGCCAGCAGCCCCAGGGGAAGTAATGGCTACACCTTC. Protein sequence: CASSPRGSNGYTF.

The chain carries TRBV7-9 and TRBJ2-7; weak D call: TRBD2 (6 bases). CDR3 length: 14 residues. Looked up from germline, CDR1 is SEHNR and CDR2 is FQNEAQ (reference sequence). V shed 7 bases and J shed 5 bases, with 18 bases lying between them. CDR3 residues: CASTTSEGFNEQYF. CDR3 DNA sequence: TGTGCCAGCACCACATCGGAGGGTTTCAACGAGCAGTACTTC.

This chain joins TRBV20-1 and TRBJ2-1, with 8 bases that match TRBD1. V shed 1 base and J 3 bases; nucleotides not matched to a gene: 8. CDR3 length equals 16 residues. The germline gives CDR1 DFQATT, CDR2 SNEGSKA (reference sequence). The CDR3 region has the DNA TGCAGTGCTAGAGGGGGAGGACAGGGCGTCTACAATGAGCAGTTCTTC. This translates into CSARGGGQGVYNEQFF.

V gene TRBV9 combines with J gene TRBJ2-7, with 7 bases fitting TRBD1. Trimming removed 3 bases from V and 1 base from J; junction bases left unmatched: 1. Looked up from germline, CDR1 is SGDLS and CDR2 is YYNGEE. The CDR3 has 13 amino acids. The chain's CDR3 is CASSAGQSYEQYF. The DNA for the CDR3 is TGTGCCAGCAGCGCGGGACAGTCCTACGAGCAGTACTTC.

The chain links TRBV5-1 to TRBJ2-7; 12 bases agree with TRBD2. The CDR3 contains 15 residues. Germline CDR1 is SGHRS and CDR2 is YFSETQ. The ends lost 5 bases at V and 2 bases at J; junction bases unmatched: 5. This CDR3 is CASRWTSGNTYEQYF. CDR3 bases: TGCGCCAGCAGGTGGACTAGCGGGAATACCTACGAGCAGTACTTC. Full variable domain (missing parts from reference TRBV5-1 and TRBJ2-7): KAGVTQTPRYLIKTRGQQVTLSCSPISGHRSVSWYQQTPGQGLQFLFEYFSETQRNKGNFPGRFSGRQFSNSRSEMNVSTLELGDSALYLCASRWTSGNTYEQYFGPGTRLTVT.

The chain employs TRBV6-2 or TRBV6-3 and TRBJ2-7; D might be TRBD1 (5 bases). CDR1 MNHEY and CDR2 SVGEGT come from the germline V gene. Deletions cut 2 bases from V and 6 bases from J, with 8 bases between. This CDR3 contains 12 residues. The CDR3 DNA reads TGTGCCAGCAGTTACCCGACAGCCGAGCAGTACTTC. Encoded protein: CASSYPTAEQYF.

The V and J genes are TRBV20-1 and TRBJ1-2; D is undetermined. Germline V gene lookup returns CDR1 DFQATT and CDR2 SNEGSKA (reference sequence). The CDR3 covers 13 residues. V was trimmed by 1 base and J by 4 bases, leaving 10 bases between them. The DNA for the CDR3 is TGCAGTGCTAGAGCCAAAGGTAGCTATGGCTACACCTTC. Translated, it gives CSARAKGSYGYTF.

The gene calls are TRBV10-3 and TRBJ1-5; tentative D call: TRBD1 (6 bases). This CDR3 region has 14 residues. Per the germline V gene, CDR1 is ENHRY and CDR2 is SYGVKD. V was pared by 1 base and J by 6 bases, with 10 bases between. This CDR3 reads CAISEYGGGQPQHF. The DNA for the CDR3 is TGTGCCATCAGTGAGTACGGGGGCGGTCAGCCCCAGCATTTT.

This rearrangement joins TRBV30 to TRBJ2-1, with 9 bases identical to TRBD2. Germline V lookup: CDR1 GTSNPN, CDR2 SVGIG (reference sequence). Trimming took 1 base from V and 5 from J; bases not matched to a gene: 6. The CDR3 spans 15 residues. The CDR3 DNA reads as TGTGCCTGGAGTGCCGGACTAGCGAGAGACAATGAGCAGTTCTTC. Its protein product is CAWSAGLARDNEQFF.

The chain joins TRBV29-1 to TRBJ2-1; D gene unclear. The CDR3 is 14 amino acids. V was trimmed by 6 bases and J by 0 bases, leaving 12 bases between them. Germline V lookup: CDR1 SQVTM, CDR2 ANQGSEA. The CDR3 DNA reads as TGCAGCGTCATAGTTGGGGACTCCTACAATGAGCAGTTCTTC. Amino acids: CSVIVGDSYNEQFF.

Here the CDR3 reads CASTLAPNSYNEQFF. The CDR3 region has the DNA TGTGCCAGCACTCTCGCTCCGAACTCCTACAATGAGCAGTTCTTC. The rearrangement joins TRBV27 to TRBJ2-1; no reliable D call. V gave up 7 bases and J gave up 0 bases, with 13 bases separating them. Germline CDR1 reads MNHEY; CDR2 reads SMNVEV (reference sequence). CDR3 length equals 15 residues.

The chain uses TRBV12-3 or TRBV12-4 and TRBJ2-7; TRBD1 is a possible D gene (6 bases). The V gene lost 2 bases and the J gene lost 2 bases, with 10 bases spanning the gap. This CDR3 is built from 14 residues. The CDR3 reads CASSLRGTAYEQYF. CDR3 DNA: TGTGCCAGCAGTTTAAGGGGGACGGCCTACGAGCAGTACTTC.

The chain is built from TRBV7-9 and TRBJ2-7; possibly TRBD2 for D (5 bases). V lost 6 bases, J lost 7 bases, and 13 bases lay in between. The CDR3 runs to 12 residues. The V gene's germline CDR1 is SEHNR and CDR2 FQNEAQ (reference sequence). This CDR3 is CASRSRSGEQYF. Written as DNA, the CDR3 is TGTGCCAGCAGGTCTAGATCGGGAGAGCAGTACTTC.

This rearrangement joins TRBV9 to TRBJ2-2; TRBD1 or TRBD2 may be the D gene (7 bases each). The CDR3 extends over 17 amino acids. V was clipped by 2 bases and J by 3 bases, with 17 bases between them. The germline V gene has CDR1 SGDLS and CDR2 YYNGEE. This CDR3 is CASSVQGGPLDTGELFF. In DNA form, the CDR3 reads TGTGCCAGCAGCGTTCAGGGGGGGCCGCTCGACACCGGGGAGCTGTTTTTT.

The chain carries TRBV7-9 and TRBJ1-2; the D gene is possibly TRBD1 (5 bases). Germline values: CDR1 SEHNR, CDR2 FQNEAQ (reference sequence). Trimming cost V 4 bases and J 4 bases, with 13 bases left between them. CDR3 length equals 14 residues. This chain's CDR3 is CASSSPGPRYGYTF. Here the CDR3 DNA reads TGTGCCAGCAGCTCCCCGGGACCGCGCTATGGCTACACCTTC.

The chain recombines TRBV7-8 with TRBJ2-7, with 9 bases aligning to TRBD2. This CDR3 is 15 amino acids long. The V and J ends lost 1 base and 2 bases, in that order; junction bases with no gene match: 3. CDR1 is SGHVS and CDR2 is FQNEAQ in the germline V gene. CDR3 nucleotides: TGTGCCAGCAGCTTAGGACTAGCGGTCACCTACGAGCAGTACTTC. Its protein product is CASSLGLAVTYEQYF.

This chain uses TRBV29-1 with TRBJ2-7; D not resolved. Germline V gives CDR1 SQVTM, CDR2 ANQGSEA. This CDR3 has 12 amino acids. V was pared by 4 bases and J by 3 bases, with 10 bases between. This chain's CDR3 is CSVVAPNYEQYF. CDR3 DNA sequence: TGCAGCGTTGTTGCGCCTAACTACGAGCAGTACTTC.

The chain combines TRBV7-6 with TRBJ2-7, with TRBD1 as a possible D gene (5 bases). Trimming stripped 7 bases from V and 1 base from J, with 14 bases between. CDR1 is SGHVS, CDR2 FNYEAQ, per germline. The CDR3 totals 14 residues. The CDR3 sequence: CASTESTGSYEQYF. CDR3 in DNA: TGTGCCAGCACCGAGTCCACAGGTTCCTACGAGCAGTACTTC. The complete variable domain, with remaining parts taken from reference TRBV7-6 and TRBJ2-7, reads GAGVSQSPRYKVTKRGQDVALRCDPISGHVSLYWYRQALGQGPEFLTYFNYEAQQDKSGLPNDRFSAERPEGSISTLTIQRTEQRDSAMYRCASTESTGSYEQYFGPGTRLTVT.

The genes are TRBV19 and TRBJ2-7, with D perhaps matching TRBD1 (7 bases). CDR3 length: 14 residues. Trimming removed 4 bases from V and 3 bases from J, with 13 bases in between. CDR1 and CDR2 from the germline V gene are LNHDA and SQIVND (reference sequence). CDR3 residues: CASSKEGAFYEQYF. The CDR3 coding sequence is TGTGCCAGTAGTAAGGAGGGGGCTTTCTACGAGCAGTACTTC.

The rearrangement links TRBV19 to TRBJ1-5; TRBD1 aligns across 10 bases. V was pared by 3 bases and J by 10 bases, with 6 bases of the junction left unmatched. CDR3 size: 14 residues. The germline gives CDR1 LNHDA, CDR2 SQIVND (reference sequence). This CDR3 reads CASSMGQGMNPQHF. CDR3 nucleotides: TGTGCCAGTAGTATGGGACAGGGGATGAATCCCCAGCATTTT.

The gene calls are TRBV12-3 or TRBV12-4 and TRBJ2-1, with D uncertain. This CDR3 comprises 15 residues. Trimming took 5 bases from V and 0 from J, leaving 11 bases between them. CDR3 DNA sequence: TGTGCCAGCAGTACCACTGGGTTCTCCTACAATGAGCAGTTCTTC. Protein sequence: CASSTTGFSYNEQFF.

The J gene is TRBJ2-1, the V gene TRBV20-1, with TRBD2 identical over 11 bases. V trimming: 6 bases; J trimming: 4 bases; junction bases outside the gene matches: 29. Germline CDR1 DFQATT, CDR2 SNEGSKA (reference sequence). The CDR3 consists of 22 residues. CDR3 coding DNA: TGCAGTGCCGCCGCACGCCGGCCCGTAGCGGGAGGGCCTACCCTATTATACAATGAGCAGTTCTTC. Translated, it gives CSAAARRPVAGGPTLLYNEQFF.

The chain joins TRBV5-6 to TRBJ2-7; D is ambiguous. Trimming removed 2 bases at V and 0 bases at J, with 6 bases between. The germline gives CDR1 SGHDT, CDR2 YYEEEE. This CDR3 comprises 13 residues. CDR3 amino acids: CASSFSTSYEQYF. The CDR3 DNA sequence: TGTGCCAGCAGCTTCTCCACCTCCTACGAGCAGTACTTC.

The CDR3 DNA follows: TGTGCCAGCAGCCCAGGGGCTAGCGGGGGGAATTGGCCAGATACGCAGTATTTT. Translation: CASSPGASGGNWPDTQYF. V is TRBV9 and J is TRBJ2-3, with TRBD2 identical over 11 bases. J gave up 4 bases and V 4 bases, and 14 bases lay outside the gene matches. Germline lookup yields CDR1 SGDLS and CDR2 YYNGEE. This CDR3 comprises 18 residues.

The J gene is TRBJ2-3, the V gene TRBV12-3 or TRBV12-4; 10 bases line up with TRBD2. The CDR3 length is 20 residues. Trimming removed 6 bases from V and 4 bases from J; junction bases left unmatched: 22. The CDR3 bases are TGTGCCAGCAGCCCCGCGTGGGGAGCGGGGGGGCCTAATAATGCAGATACGCAGTATTTT. The encoded protein is CASSPAWGAGGPNNADTQYF.

The chain links TRBV3-1 to TRBJ2-4; D possibly matches TRBD1 or TRBD2 (5 bases each). Per the germline V gene, CDR1 is LGHDT and CDR2 is YNNKEL (reference sequence). V was trimmed by 1 base and J by 2 bases, leaving 9 bases between them. This CDR3 is 15 amino acids long. CDR3 protein: CASSQGGRPKNIQYF. CDR3 coding DNA: TGTGCCAGCAGCCAAGGGGGGAGACCCAAAAACATTCAGTACTTC.

This clonotype has a single count. The chain links TRBV7-9 to TRBJ1-1; no clear D gene. This CDR3 has 10 amino acids. Germline CDR1 reads SEHNR; CDR2 reads FQNEAQ (reference sequence). The V end lost 2 bases, the J end lost 7 bases, and 2 bases lay between the germline ends. CDR3: CASSLSEAFF. CDR3 nucleotides: TGTGCCAGCAGCTTAAGTGAAGCTTTCTTT.